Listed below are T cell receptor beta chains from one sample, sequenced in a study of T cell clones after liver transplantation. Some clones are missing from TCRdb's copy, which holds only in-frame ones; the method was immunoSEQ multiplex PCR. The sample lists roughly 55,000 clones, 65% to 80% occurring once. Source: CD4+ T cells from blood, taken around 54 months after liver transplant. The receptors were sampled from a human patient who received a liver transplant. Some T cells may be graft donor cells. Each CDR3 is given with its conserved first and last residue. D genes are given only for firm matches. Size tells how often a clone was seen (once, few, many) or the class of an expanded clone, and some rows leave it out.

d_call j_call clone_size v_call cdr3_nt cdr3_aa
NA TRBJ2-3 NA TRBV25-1 TGTGCCAGCAGTGAATTGAGGGTAGCGGCAGCAGATACGCAGTATTTT CASSELRVAAADTQYF
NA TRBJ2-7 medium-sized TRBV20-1 TGCAGTGCTCTACGGGCCGAGGAGCAGTACTTC CSALRAEEQYF
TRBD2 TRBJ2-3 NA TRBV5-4 TGTGCCAGCAGCTGGAGGGGAGGGGATACGCAGTATTTT CASSWRGGDTQYF
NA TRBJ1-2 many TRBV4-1 TGCGCCAGCAGCCATAGTGGCCCCACCTATGGCTACACCTTC CASSHSGPTYGYTF
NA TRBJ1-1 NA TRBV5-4 TGTGCCAGCAGCTTGTTTGAGGGCTTGGGGCAAACTGAAGCTTTCTTT CASSLFEGLGQTEAFF
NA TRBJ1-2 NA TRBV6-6 TGTGCCAGCAGTTACTCGAGTGACAATGGCTACACCTTC CASSYSSDNGYTF
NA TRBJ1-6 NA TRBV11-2 TGTGCCAGCAGCTTAGAAAGGGAGACTTCACCCCTCCACTTT CASSLERETSPLHF
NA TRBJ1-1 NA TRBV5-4 TGTGCCAGCAGCTTTGAAGGGGCGCGGAACACTGAAGCTTTCTTT CASSFEGARNTEAFF
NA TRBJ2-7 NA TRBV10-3 TGTGCCATCAGTGGCGGGACAGCCGAACTTACCTACGAGCAGTACTTC CAISGGTAELTYEQYF
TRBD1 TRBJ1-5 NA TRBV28 TGTGCCAGCAGTCCCGGACAGGGTCCAAATCAGCCCCAGCATTTT CASSPGQGPNQPQHF
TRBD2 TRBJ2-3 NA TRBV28 TGTGCCAGCAGTTTGGGGACTAGGACAGATACGCAGTATTTT CASSLGTRTDTQYF
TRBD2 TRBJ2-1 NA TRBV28 TGTGCCAGCAGTCTGAGGGGACTAGCGGGAAGTATTGAGCAGTTCTTC CASSLRGLAGSIEQFF
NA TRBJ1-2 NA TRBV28 TGTGCCAGCATCTTGGGAGGGATGGATGGCTACACCTTC CASILGGMDGYTF
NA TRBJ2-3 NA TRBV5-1 TGCGCCAGCAGCTTGGGAGGGATGCTGGGGGGAGATACGCAGTATTTT CASSLGGMLGGDTQYF
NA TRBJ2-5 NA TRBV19 TGTGCCAGTAGTATCGATAGCGTCGGAGAGACCCAGTACTTC CASSIDSVGETQYF
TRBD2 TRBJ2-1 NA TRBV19 TGTGCCAGTAGTATAGACCCCGGGAGGGTAGGCAATGAGCAGTTCTTC CASSIDPGRVGNEQFF
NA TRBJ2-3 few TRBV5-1 TGCGCCAGCAGCTTGGGGCGTGCCCGCACAGATACGCAGTATTTT CASSLGRARTDTQYF
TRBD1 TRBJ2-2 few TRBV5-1 TGCGCCAGTAATTCCCCGACAGGGGACACCGGGGAGCTGTTTTTT CASNSPTGDTGELFF
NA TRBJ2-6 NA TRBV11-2 TGTGCCAGCAGCTTAGGGAGCGGGGCCAACGTCCTGACTTTC CASSLGSGANVLTF
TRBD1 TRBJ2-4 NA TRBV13 TGTGCCAGCAGCTCCTCCGGGACAGGGGGAATCATTCAGTACTTC CASSSSGTGGIIQYF
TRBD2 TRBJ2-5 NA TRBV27 TGTGCCAGCAGTTTAATTGCTAGCGGGGGGGCCAGGCAGACCCAGTACTTC CASSLIASGGARQTQYF
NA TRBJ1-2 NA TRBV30 TGTGCCTGGAATCGAGGGGTCTCCTCCTATGGCTACACCTTC CAWNRGVSSYGYTF
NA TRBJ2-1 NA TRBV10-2 TGCGCCAGCAGTGAGCTGGGGGGTGGGGAGCAGTTCTTC CASSELGGGEQFF
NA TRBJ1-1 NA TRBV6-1 TGTGCCAGCATGACCGTAGGGGTAGTACAACCTGAAGCTTTCTTT CASMTVGVVQPEAFF
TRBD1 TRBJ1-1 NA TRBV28 TGTGCCAGCAGTTTAAACAGGGGTGGGCAGGGAGGCACTGAAGCTTTCTTT CASSLNRGGQGGTEAFF
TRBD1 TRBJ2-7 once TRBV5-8 TGTGCCAGCAGGTCCGGGACAGGTTTCTCCTACGAGCAGTACTTC CASRSGTGFSYEQYF
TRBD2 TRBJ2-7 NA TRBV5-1 TGCGCCAGCAGCCCGACGGGCGGTAGCGGGCTTGGGTACGAGCAGTACTTC CASSPTGGSGLGYEQYF